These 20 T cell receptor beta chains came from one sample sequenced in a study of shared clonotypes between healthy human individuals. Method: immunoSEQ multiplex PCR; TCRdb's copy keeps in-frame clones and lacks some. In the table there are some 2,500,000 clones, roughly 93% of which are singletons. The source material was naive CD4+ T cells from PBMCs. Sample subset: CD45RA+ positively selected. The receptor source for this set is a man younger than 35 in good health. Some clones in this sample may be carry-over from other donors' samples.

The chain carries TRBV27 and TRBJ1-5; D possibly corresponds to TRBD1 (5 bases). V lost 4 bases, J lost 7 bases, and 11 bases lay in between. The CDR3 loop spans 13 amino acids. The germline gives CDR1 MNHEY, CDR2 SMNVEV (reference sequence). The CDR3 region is CASSYQGGQPQHF. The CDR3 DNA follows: TGTGCCAGCAGTTATCAGGGCGGGCAGCCCCAGCATTTT.

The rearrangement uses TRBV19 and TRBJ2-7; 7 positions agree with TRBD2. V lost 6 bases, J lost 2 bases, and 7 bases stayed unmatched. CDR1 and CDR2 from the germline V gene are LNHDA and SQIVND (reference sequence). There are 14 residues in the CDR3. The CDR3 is CASRQRGGPYEQYF. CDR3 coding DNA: TGTGCCAGTAGGCAGCGGGGAGGGCCCTACGAGCAGTACTTC.

CDR3 in DNA: TGTGCCAGCAGTTCTCCGACAGGGGGTTTCCGCTTCGGGGGCTACACCTTC. Its translation: CASSSPTGGFRFGGYTF. This chain joins TRBV28 and TRBJ1-2; 9 nucleotides align to TRBD1. CDR1 and CDR2 (germline): MDHEN, SYDVKM. V lost 4 bases to trimming and J lost 8 bases; unmatched junction nucleotides: 17. This CDR3 contains 17 residues.

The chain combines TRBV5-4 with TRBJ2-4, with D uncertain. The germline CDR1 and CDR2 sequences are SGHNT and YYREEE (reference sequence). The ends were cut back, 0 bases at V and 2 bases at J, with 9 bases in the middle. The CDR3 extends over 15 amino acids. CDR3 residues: CASSLVGSTKNIQYF. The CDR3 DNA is TGTGCCAGCAGCTTGGTGGGCTCAACCAAAAACATTCAGTACTTC.

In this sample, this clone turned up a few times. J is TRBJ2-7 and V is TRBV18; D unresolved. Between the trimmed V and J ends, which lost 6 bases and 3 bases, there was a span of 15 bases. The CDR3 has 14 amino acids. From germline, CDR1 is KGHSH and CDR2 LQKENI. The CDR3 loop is CASSQGTDFYEQYF. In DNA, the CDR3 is TGTGCCAGCTCTCAAGGTACAGACTTCTACGAGCAGTACTTC. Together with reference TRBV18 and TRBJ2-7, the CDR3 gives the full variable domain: NAGVMQNPRHLVRRRGQEARLRCSPMKGHSHVYWYRQLPEEGLKFMVYLQKENIIDESGMPKERFSAEFPKEGPSILRIQQVVRGDSAAYFCASSQGTDFYEQYFGPGTRLTVT.

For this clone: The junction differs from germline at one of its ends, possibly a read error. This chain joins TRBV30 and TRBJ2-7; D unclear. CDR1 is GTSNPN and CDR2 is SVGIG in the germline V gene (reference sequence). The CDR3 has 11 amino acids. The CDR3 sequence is CAWSVLGLTSF. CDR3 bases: TGTGCCTGGAGTGTACTTGGGCTTACCAGCTTC.

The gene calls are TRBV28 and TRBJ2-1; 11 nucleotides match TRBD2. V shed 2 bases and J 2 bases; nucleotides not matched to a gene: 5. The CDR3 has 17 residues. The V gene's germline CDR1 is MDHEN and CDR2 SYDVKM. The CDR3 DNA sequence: TGTGCCAGCAGTTTAGCTAGCGGGAGGCCAACCTACAATGAGCAGTTCTTC. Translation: CASSLASGRPTYNEQFF.

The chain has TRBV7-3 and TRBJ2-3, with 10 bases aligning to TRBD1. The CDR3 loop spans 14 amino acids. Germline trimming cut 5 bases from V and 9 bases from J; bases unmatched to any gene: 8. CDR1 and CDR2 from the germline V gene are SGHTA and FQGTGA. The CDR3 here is CASSLGGQGETQYF. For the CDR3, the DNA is TGTGCCAGCAGCCTCGGAGGACAGGGGGAGACGCAGTATTTT.

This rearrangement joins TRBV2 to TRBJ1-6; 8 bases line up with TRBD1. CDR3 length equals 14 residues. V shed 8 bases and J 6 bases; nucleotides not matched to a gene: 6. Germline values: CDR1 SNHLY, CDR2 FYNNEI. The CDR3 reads CASGQGASNSPLHF. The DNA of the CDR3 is TGTGCCAGCGGCCAGGGGGCCAGTAATTCACCCCTCCACTTT. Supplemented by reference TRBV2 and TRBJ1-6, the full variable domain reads EPEVTQTPSHQVTQMGQEVILRCVPISNHLYFYWYRQILGQKVEFLVSFYNNEISEKSEIFDDQFSVERPDGSNFTLKIRSTKLEDSAMYFCASGQGASNSPLHFGNGTRLTVT.

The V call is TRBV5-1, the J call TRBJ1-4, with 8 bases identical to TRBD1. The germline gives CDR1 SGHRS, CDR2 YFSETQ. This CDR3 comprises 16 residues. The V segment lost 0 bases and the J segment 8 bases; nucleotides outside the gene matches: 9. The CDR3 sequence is CASSLGQGALYEKLFF. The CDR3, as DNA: TGCGCCAGCAGCTTGGGCCAGGGGGCTCTATACGAAAAACTGTTTTTT.

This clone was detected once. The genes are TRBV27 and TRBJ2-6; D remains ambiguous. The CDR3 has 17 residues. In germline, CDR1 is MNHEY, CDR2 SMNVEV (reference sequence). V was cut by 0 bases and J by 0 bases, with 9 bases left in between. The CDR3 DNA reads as TGTGCCAGCAGTTTATCTGTAACCAGCTCTGGGGCCAACGTCCTGACTTTC. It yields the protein CASSLSVTSSGANVLTF.

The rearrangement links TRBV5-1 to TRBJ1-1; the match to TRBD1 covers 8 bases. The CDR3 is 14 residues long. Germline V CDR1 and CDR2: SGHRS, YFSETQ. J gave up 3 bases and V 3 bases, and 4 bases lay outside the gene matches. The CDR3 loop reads CASSSTQGDTEAFF. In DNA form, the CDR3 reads TGCGCCAGCAGCTCGACACAGGGGGACACTGAAGCTTTCTTT.

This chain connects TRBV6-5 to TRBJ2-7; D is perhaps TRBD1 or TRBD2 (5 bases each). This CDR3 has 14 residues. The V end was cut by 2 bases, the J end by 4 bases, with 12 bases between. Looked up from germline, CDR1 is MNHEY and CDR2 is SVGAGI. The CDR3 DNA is TGTGCCAGCAGTTACCGGGACGGCGAGTACGAGCAGTACTTC. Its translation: CASSYRDGEYEQYF.

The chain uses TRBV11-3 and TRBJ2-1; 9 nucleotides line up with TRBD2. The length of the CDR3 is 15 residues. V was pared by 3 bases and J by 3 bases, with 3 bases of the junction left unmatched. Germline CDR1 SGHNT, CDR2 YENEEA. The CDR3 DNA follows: TGTGCCAGCAGCTTCGGGACTAGCAGCTACAATGAGCAGTTCTTC. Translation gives CASSFGTSSYNEQFF.

This CDR3 is CASSLTPMDVAKNIQYF. The CDR3, as DNA: TGTGCCAGCAGTCTTACCCCTATGGACGTAGCCAAAAACATTCAGTACTTC. This chain joins TRBV27 and TRBJ2-4; no clear D. The CDR3 has 17 amino acids. With 5 bases removed from V and 0 bases from J, the gap between germline ends came to 17 bases. CDR1 is MNHEY and CDR2 is SMNVEV in the germline V gene (reference sequence).

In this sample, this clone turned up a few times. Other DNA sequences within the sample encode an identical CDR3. CDR3 loop: CASSPRQGTNTGELFF. The CDR3 DNA reads as TGCGCCAGCAGCCCTCGACAGGGAACGAACACCGGGGAGCTGTTTTTT. The genes are TRBV5-1 and TRBJ2-2; TRBD1 aligns across 7 bases. The CDR3 totals 16 residues. The germline V gene has CDR1 SGHRS and CDR2 YFSETQ. With V trimmed by 4 bases and J by 0 bases, 6 bases remained unmatched.

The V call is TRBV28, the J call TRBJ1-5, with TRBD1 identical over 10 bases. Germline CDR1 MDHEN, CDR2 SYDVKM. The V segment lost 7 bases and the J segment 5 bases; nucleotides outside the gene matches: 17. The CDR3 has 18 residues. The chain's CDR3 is CASTLGGTGDDWYQPQHF. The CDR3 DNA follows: TGTGCCAGCACCCTGGGAGGGACAGGGGATGATTGGTATCAGCCCCAGCATTTT. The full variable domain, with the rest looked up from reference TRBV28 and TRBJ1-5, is DVKVTQSSRYLVKRTGEKVFLECVQDMDHENMFWYRQDPGLGLRLIYFSYDVKMKEKGDIPEGYSVSREKKERFSLILESASTNQTSMYLCASTLGGTGDDWYQPQHFGDGTRLSIL.

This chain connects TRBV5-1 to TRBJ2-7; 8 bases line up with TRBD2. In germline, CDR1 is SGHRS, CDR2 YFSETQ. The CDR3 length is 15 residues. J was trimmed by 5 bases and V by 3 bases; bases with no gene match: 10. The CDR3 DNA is TGCGCCAGCAGCTCCCAAGCGGGAGCGGCCCACGAGCAGTACTTC. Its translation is CASSSQAGAAHEQYF.

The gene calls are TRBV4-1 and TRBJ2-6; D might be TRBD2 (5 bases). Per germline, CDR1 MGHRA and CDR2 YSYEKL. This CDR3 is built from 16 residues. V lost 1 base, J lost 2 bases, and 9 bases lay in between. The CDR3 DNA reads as TGCGCCAGCAGCCAAGTAATCGGGGCTGGGGCCAACGTCCTGACTTTC. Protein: CASSQVIGAGANVLTF.

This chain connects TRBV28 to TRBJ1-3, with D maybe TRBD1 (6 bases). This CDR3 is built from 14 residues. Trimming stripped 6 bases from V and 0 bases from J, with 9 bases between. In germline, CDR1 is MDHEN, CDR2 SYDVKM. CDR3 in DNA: TGTGCCAGCAGCGGACAGATCTCTGGAAACACCATATATTTT. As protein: CASSGQISGNTIYF.